The 28 T cell receptor beta chains presented below share a single source sample, sequenced in a study of CD8 T cells in ankylosing spondylitis (dated 2017 in TCRdb). Receptor amplification or capture employed 5' RACE. These reads were obtained on an Illumina HiSeq 2500. The public reads were run again by TCRdb, first through fastp at Q25 and then through MiXCR, and only productive beta chains were kept. Rows are unified per CDR3 protein, each entry keeping the most common DNA and genes. Recorded for this sample are roughly 450,000 distinct CDR3 sequences; about 24% of them occurred a single time. Roughly 1% of the sample rests with the top ten. General study outcomes and caveats: A TCR beta motif of several highly homologous amino acid variants appeared characteristic of blood from ankylosing spondylitis patients.

The antigens these receptors bind are not known. Sample: blood, either unsorted or a sorted T cell fraction (not recorded which). These receptor sequences come from a male donor with ankylosing spondylitis.

V gene TRBV3-1 combines with J gene TRBJ2-6; D remains unclear. The ends were cut back, 4 bases at V and 3 bases at J, with 16 bases in the middle. CDR1 and CDR2 from the germline V gene are LGHDT and YNNKEL (reference sequence). This CDR3 comprises 17 residues. CDR3 DNA sequence: TGTGCCAGCAGCCCGACGGTAACCCCTAGTGGGGCCAACGTCCTGACTTTC. This encodes CASSPTVTPSGANVLTF.

In this sample, this clonotype turned up a few times. This chain connects TRBV5-1 to TRBJ1-2, with a possible D match to TRBD1 (6 bases). Per the germline V gene, CDR1 is SGHRS and CDR2 is YFSETQ. This CDR3 has 13 residues. V gave up 0 bases and J gave up 12 bases, with 15 bases separating them. The CDR3 DNA sequence: TGCGCCAGCAGCTTGGAGGGGGTATCGGCAAACACCTTC. As protein: CASSLEGVSANTF.

This chain joins TRBV7-7 and TRBJ2-1; D is perhaps TRBD1 (6 bases). CDR1 is SSHAT, CDR2 FNYEAQ, per germline (reference sequence). The CDR3 runs 13 residues. The V and J ends lost 6 bases and 4 bases respectively, with 10 bases between them. The CDR3 loop reads CASRSTGYNEQFF. The DNA of the CDR3 is TGTGCCAGCAGGTCGACAGGATACAATGAGCAGTTCTTC.

V usage is TRBV5-5 and J usage is TRBJ2-3; TRBD2 agrees at 8 bases. This CDR3 has 16 residues. The germline V gene encodes CDR1 SGHKS and CDR2 YYEKEE (reference sequence). The J segment lost 4 bases and the V segment lost 4 bases, leaving 11 bases of the junction unmatched. CDR3 amino acids: CASSVVVPGLADTQYF. The CDR3 DNA reads TGTGCCAGCAGCGTTGTTGTGCCGGGACTAGCAGATACGCAGTATTTT. Complete variable domain (other parts from reference TRBV5-5 and TRBJ2-3): DAGVTQSPTHLIKTRGQQVTLRCSPISGHKSVSWYQQVLGQGPQFIFQYYEKEERGRGNFPDRFSARQFPNYSSELNVNALLLGDSALYLCASSVVVPGLADTQYFGPGTRLTVL.

In its sample, this clonotype was seen a few times. The CDR3 DNA reads as TGTGCCAGCACCGAAAGGGGAGGGGGTCAGCCCCAGCATTTT. This encodes CASTERGGGQPQHF. The V call is TRBV12-3 or TRBV12-4, the J call TRBJ1-5, with D possibly matching TRBD1 (6 bases). V was cut by 7 bases and J by 6 bases, with 16 bases left in between. This CDR3 spans 14 amino acids.

This clonotype was recorded at least ten times. The V call is TRBV12-3 or TRBV12-4, the J call TRBJ2-2, with TRBD2 matching over 9 bases. The CDR3 covers 15 residues. V trimming: 6 bases; J trimming: 2 bases; junction bases outside the gene matches: 4. CDR3 loop: CASRASGTNTGELFF. CDR3 DNA sequence: TGTGCCAGCAGGGCTAGCGGGACCAACACCGGGGAGCTGTTTTTT.

This clonotype was counted a few times. The chain recombines TRBV7-9 with TRBJ2-5; 9 bases map to TRBD2. CDR3 length: 17 residues. V was pared by 1 base and J by 4 bases, with 10 bases of the junction left unmatched. Germline values: CDR1 SEHNR, CDR2 FQNEAQ (reference sequence). CDR3 protein: CASSLEVAGVLRETQYF. For the CDR3, the DNA is TGTGCCAGCAGCTTAGAGGTAGCGGGAGTACTCAGAGAGACCCAGTACTTC.

This clonotype was seen only a few times. This sequence joins TRBV20-1 and TRBJ2-4; TRBD2 might be the D (6 bases). V was shortened by 0 bases and J by 5 bases, with 17 bases between the two germline ends. In germline, CDR1 is DFQATT, CDR2 SNEGSKA (reference sequence). The CDR3 has 16 residues. As DNA, the CDR3 is TGCAGTGCTAGAGAAAACGTAGGGACTCGGCAAAACATTCAGTACTTC. It specifies CSARENVGTRQNIQYF.

This clonotype has ten or more counts. The chain combines TRBV5-1 with TRBJ1-1, with D hard to call. V was shortened by 2 bases and J by 1 base, with 6 bases between the two germline ends. The germline V gene has CDR1 SGHRS and CDR2 YFSETQ. The CDR3 has 13 residues. The DNA of the CDR3 is TGCGCCAGCAGCTTTGGCGAGAACACTGAAGCTTTCTTT. The encoded protein is CASSFGENTEAFF.

This clonotype occurred a few times. The chain links TRBV2 to TRBJ2-6, with D perhaps TRBD1 (5 bases). The CDR3 loop spans 16 amino acids. Germline V CDR1 and CDR2: SNHLY, FYNNEI. V shed 3 bases and J shed 2 bases, with 11 bases lying between them. The CDR3 reads CASSEQGLAGANVLTF. The CDR3 nucleotides are TGTGCCAGCAGTGAGCAGGGCCTCGCTGGGGCCAACGTCCTGACTTTC.

The chain uses TRBV5-1 and TRBJ1-2; D is ambiguous. Looked up from germline, CDR1 is SGHRS and CDR2 is YFSETQ. V was trimmed by 0 bases and J by 6 bases, leaving 9 bases between them. The CDR3 is 13 amino acids. The CDR3 loop is CASSLGPLDGYTF. DNA for the CDR3: TGCGCCAGCAGCTTGGGACCCCTAGATGGCTACACCTTC.

The table lists this clonotype with a few counts. This chain connects TRBV6-1 to TRBJ2-3; 14 bases align to TRBD2. Germline values: CDR1 MNHNS, CDR2 SASEGT. The V gene end was trimmed by 6 bases and the J gene end by 6 bases; junction bases not matched to a gene: 8. This CDR3 spans 16 amino acids. CDR3 sequence (DNA): TGTGCCAGCAGGGTCGGACTAGCGGGAGGAGTGGATACGCAGTATTTT. It codes for CASRVGLAGGVDTQYF.

This clonotype was seen many times. The chain is built from TRBV12-3 or TRBV12-4 and TRBJ2-1, with TRBD2 as a possible D gene (6 bases). CDR3 size: 16 residues. The V and J ends lost 3 bases and 2 bases respectively, with 14 bases between them. This CDR3 is CASSFIQRAPYNEQFF. CDR3 bases: TGTGCCAGCAGTTTCATTCAGCGGGCCCCCTACAATGAGCAGTTCTTC.

A remark on this clonotype: At one boundary the junction diverges from the germline segment, which might be a read error. This chain connects TRBV20-1 to TRBJ2-1; TRBD2 agrees at 9 bases. CDR3 length equals 16 residues. Germline CDR1 is DFQATT and CDR2 is SNEGSKA (reference sequence). The CDR3 sequence: CCASPLLAGADNEQFF. In DNA, the CDR3 is TGCTGTGCTAGCCCCCTACTAGCGGGCGCCGACAATGAGCAGTTCTTC.

J is TRBJ2-2 and V is TRBV5-1, with D tentatively TRBD2 (5 bases). There are 14 residues in the CDR3. The germline gives CDR1 SGHRS, CDR2 YFSETQ. Trimming pared 4 bases from V and 3 bases from J, leaving 10 bases between. CDR3 amino acids: CASSPTTDTGELFF. DNA for the CDR3: TGCGCCAGCAGCCCGACTACCGACACCGGGGAGCTGTTTTTT.

This chain joins TRBV10-2 and TRBJ1-2, with a tentative D call TRBD1 (5 bases). The CDR3 contains 14 residues. Trimming stripped 4 bases from V and 6 bases from J, with 15 bases between. Germline lookup yields CDR1 WSHSY and CDR2 SAAADI. CDR3 in amino acids: CASSGVIRGNGYTF. The CDR3 DNA is TGCGCCAGCAGTGGTGTGATTAGGGGAAATGGCTACACCTTC.

The V call is TRBV5-6, the J call TRBJ1-2; D might be TRBD1 (6 bases). Germline values: CDR1 SGHDT, CDR2 YYEEEE. Deletions cut 3 bases from V and 7 bases from J, with 13 bases between. The CDR3 runs 13 residues. CDR3 bases: TGTGCCAGCAGCTGGGGGGCCCGGGGTGGCTACACCTTC. Translated, it gives CASSWGARGGYTF.

This chain links TRBV12-3 or TRBV12-4 with TRBJ2-1, with 13 bases aligning to TRBD2. There are 15 residues in the CDR3. V trimming: 6 bases; J trimming: 4 bases; junction bases outside the gene matches: 3. In nucleotides, the CDR3 is TGTGCCAGCAGAACGGGACTAGCGGGATACAATGAGCAGTTCTTC. Translation gives CASRTGLAGYNEQFF.

This chain connects TRBV19 to TRBJ2-2, with 10 bases matching TRBD2. After removal of 5 bases from V and 5 bases from J, the junction contained 11 bases not matched to a gene. The CDR3 loop spans 17 amino acids. Germline CDR1 and CDR2: LNHDA and SQIVND (reference sequence). CDR3: CASSGRLAGDGTGELFF. The CDR3 DNA reads TGTGCCAGTAGTGGGAGGCTAGCGGGAGACGGAACCGGGGAGCTGTTTTTT.

This clonotype was detected only a few times. The rearrangement links TRBV7-8 to TRBJ1-1, with D perhaps matching TRBD1 (6 bases). V was clipped by 1 base and J by 3 bases, with 15 bases between them. Germline values: CDR1 SGHVS, CDR2 FQNEAQ. The CDR3 is made up of 16 amino acids. This CDR3 reads CASSLEGRGVHTEAFF. The CDR3 bases are TGTGCCAGCAGCTTAGAAGGCAGGGGAGTACACACTGAAGCTTTCTTT.

Only a few counts were recorded for this clonotype. The rearrangement uses TRBV7-9 and TRBJ2-5; D possibly corresponds to TRBD1 (6 bases). The V end lost 6 bases, the J end lost 1 base, and 12 bases lay between the germline ends. The CDR3 length is 14 residues. The germline V gene has CDR1 SEHNR and CDR2 FQNEAQ (reference sequence). The CDR3 is CASRAGALQETQYF. CDR3 sequence (DNA): TGTGCCAGCAGGGCAGGGGCCCTCCAAGAGACCCAGTACTTC.

The V and J genes are TRBV11-2 and TRBJ2-5; D not certain. The CDR3 runs 14 residues. Looked up from germline, CDR1 is SGHAT and CDR2 is FQNNGV. Deletions cut 0 bases from V and 5 bases from J, with 10 bases between. The chain's CDR3 is CASSLDGRRETQYF. The CDR3 nucleotides are TGTGCCAGCAGCTTAGACGGAAGACGGGAGACCCAGTACTTC. Based on the CDR3 plus reference TRBV11-2 and TRBJ2-5, the full variable domain is EAGVAQSPRYKIIEKRQSVAFWCNPISGHATLYWYQQILGQGPKLLIQFQNNGVVDDSQLPKDRFSAERLKGVDSTLKIQPAKLEDSAVYLCASSLDGRRETQYFGPGTRLLVL.

In this sample, this clonotype turned up a few times. The CDR3 is CASSKLTGGTEAFF. The DNA of the CDR3 is TGCGCCAGCAGTAAACTAACAGGGGGCACTGAAGCTTTCTTT. The rearrangement links TRBV5-1 to TRBJ1-1; 8 nucleotides align to TRBD1. The CDR3 consists of 14 residues. Trimming cost V 5 bases and J 4 bases; bases outside gene matches: 7. Per the germline V gene, CDR1 is SGHRS and CDR2 is YFSETQ.

This clonotype was observed a few times. The rearrangement joins TRBV6-1 to TRBJ2-1; TRBD2 might be the D (5 bases). This CDR3 has 16 amino acids. Looked up from germline, CDR1 is MNHNS and CDR2 is SASEGT. V was pared by 0 bases and J by 7 bases, with 16 bases between. The CDR3 loop reads CASSEALLGPGNEQFF. CDR3 nucleotides: TGTGCCAGCAGTGAAGCGCTTTTAGGGCCGGGGAATGAGCAGTTCTTC.

The sample holds a few counts of this clonotype. The rearrangement uses TRBV29-1 and TRBJ2-1; 10 bases map to TRBD2. CDR3 length: 12 residues. The J segment lost 3 bases and the V segment lost 7 bases, leaving 0 bases of the junction unmatched. Per the germline V gene, CDR1 is SQVTM and CDR2 is ANQGSEA. For the CDR3, the DNA is TGCAGCGGACTAGCGGGCTACAATGAGCAGTTCTTC. Residues: CSGLAGYNEQFF.

This clonotype showed up just a few times. J is TRBJ2-1 and V is TRBV30; 9 nucleotides line up with TRBD1. The germline V gene has CDR1 GTSNPN and CDR2 SVGIG (reference sequence). The CDR3 is 17 residues long. With V trimmed by 0 bases and J by 4 bases, 10 bases remained unmatched. The CDR3 DNA follows: TGTGCCTGGAGTGTACGTTTCGGGGGACAGGGTTACAATGAGCAGTTCTTC. As protein: CAWSVRFGGQGYNEQFF.

V is TRBV7-8 and J is TRBJ2-5; 9 bases match TRBD2. Germline trimming cut 7 bases from V and 5 bases from J; bases unmatched to any gene: 14. Germline CDR1 SGHVS, CDR2 FQNEAQ. This CDR3 has 16 residues. Here the CDR3 DNA reads TGTGCCAGCACCCCCCCGGGGGTAGCGGGAGATGAGACCCAGTACTTC. This codes for CASTPPGVAGDETQYF.

The J gene is TRBJ1-1, the V gene TRBV5-1, with 9 bases that match TRBD1. Looked up from germline, CDR1 is SGHRS and CDR2 is YFSETQ. This CDR3 region has 13 residues. J lost 8 bases, V lost 2 bases, and 4 bases had no gene match. In DNA, the CDR3 is TGCGCCAGCAGCTTCCGGACAGGGGACGAAGCTTTCTTT. This sequence encodes CASSFRTGDEAFF.